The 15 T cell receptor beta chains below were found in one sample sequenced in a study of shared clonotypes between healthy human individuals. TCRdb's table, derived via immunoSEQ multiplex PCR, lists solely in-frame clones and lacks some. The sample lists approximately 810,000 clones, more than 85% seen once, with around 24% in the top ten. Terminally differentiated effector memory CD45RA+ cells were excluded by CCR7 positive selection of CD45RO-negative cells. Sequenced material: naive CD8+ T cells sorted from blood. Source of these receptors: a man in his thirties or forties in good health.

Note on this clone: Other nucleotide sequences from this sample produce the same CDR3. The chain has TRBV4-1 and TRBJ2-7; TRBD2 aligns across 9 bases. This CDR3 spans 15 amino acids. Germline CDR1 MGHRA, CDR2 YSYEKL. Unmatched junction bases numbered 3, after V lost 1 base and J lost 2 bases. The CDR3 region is CASSQATSGTYEQYF. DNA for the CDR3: TGCGCCAGCAGCCAAGCGACTAGCGGAACCTACGAGCAGTACTTC.

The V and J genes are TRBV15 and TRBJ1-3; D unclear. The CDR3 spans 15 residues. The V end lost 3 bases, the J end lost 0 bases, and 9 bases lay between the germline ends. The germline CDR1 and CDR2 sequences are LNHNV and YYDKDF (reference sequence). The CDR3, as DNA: TGTGCCACCAGCAGTAGGCGGTTCTCTGGAAACACCATATATTTT. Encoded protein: CATSSRRFSGNTIYF.

Here the CDR3 reads CASSDLRVLNYGYTF. In nucleotides, the CDR3 is TGTGCCAGCAGTGACCTCAGAGTCTTGAACTATGGCTACACCTTC. The chain couples TRBV6-1 to TRBJ1-2; D ambiguous. Germline V gene sequence: CDR1 MNHNS, CDR2 SASEGT. This CDR3 has 15 residues. The ends were cut back, 3 bases at V and 2 bases at J, with 13 bases in the middle.

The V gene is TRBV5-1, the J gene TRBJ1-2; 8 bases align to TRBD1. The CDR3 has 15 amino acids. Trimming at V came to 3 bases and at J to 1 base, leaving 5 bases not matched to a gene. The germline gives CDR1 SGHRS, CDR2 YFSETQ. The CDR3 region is CASSSGTGDNYGYTF. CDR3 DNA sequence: TGCGCCAGCAGCTCCGGGACAGGAGATAACTATGGCTACACCTTC.

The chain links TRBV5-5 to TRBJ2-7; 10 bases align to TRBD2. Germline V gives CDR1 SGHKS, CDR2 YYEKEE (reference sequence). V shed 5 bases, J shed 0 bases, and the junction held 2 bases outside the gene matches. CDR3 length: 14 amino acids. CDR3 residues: CASSWTSGSYEQYF. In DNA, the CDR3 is TGTGCCAGCAGTTGGACTAGCGGCTCCTACGAGCAGTACTTC.

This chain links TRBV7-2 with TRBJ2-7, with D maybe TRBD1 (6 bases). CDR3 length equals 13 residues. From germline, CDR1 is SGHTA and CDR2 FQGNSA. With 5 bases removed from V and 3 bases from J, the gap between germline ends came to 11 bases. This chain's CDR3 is CASSQGQNYEQYF. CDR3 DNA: TGTGCCAGCAGCCAGGGACAAAACTACGAGCAGTACTTC. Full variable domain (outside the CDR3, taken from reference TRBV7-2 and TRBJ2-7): GAGVSQSPSNKVTEKGKDVELRCDPISGHTALYWYRQSLGQGLEFLIYFQGNSAPDKSGLPSDRFSAERTGGSVSTLTIQRTQQEDSAVYLCASSQGQNYEQYFGPGTRLTVT.

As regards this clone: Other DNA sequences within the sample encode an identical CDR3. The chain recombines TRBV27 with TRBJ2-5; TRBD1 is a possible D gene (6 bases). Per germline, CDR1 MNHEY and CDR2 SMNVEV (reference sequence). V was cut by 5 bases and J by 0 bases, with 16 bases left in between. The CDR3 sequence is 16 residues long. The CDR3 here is CASSPIRTEYQETQYF. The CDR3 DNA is TGTGCCAGCAGTCCTATACGGACAGAGTACCAAGAGACCCAGTACTTC.

CDR3 residues: CASSPKGSGQNLLNYGYTF. CDR3 nucleotides: TGTGCCAGCTCACCAAAGGGCTCGGGACAGAACCTTTTGAACTATGGCTACACCTTC. V is TRBV18 and J is TRBJ1-2; 7 bases line up with TRBD1. The germline V gene encodes CDR1 KGHSH and CDR2 LQKENI. The ends lost 2 bases at V and 2 bases at J; junction bases unmatched: 17. The CDR3 sequence is 19 residues long.

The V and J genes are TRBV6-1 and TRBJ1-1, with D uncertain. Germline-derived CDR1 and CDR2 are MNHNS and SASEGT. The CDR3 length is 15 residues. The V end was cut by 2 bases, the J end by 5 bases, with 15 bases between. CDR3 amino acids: CASSEWATRGTEAFF. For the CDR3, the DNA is TGTGCCAGCAGTGAATGGGCCACTCGAGGGACTGAAGCTTTCTTT.

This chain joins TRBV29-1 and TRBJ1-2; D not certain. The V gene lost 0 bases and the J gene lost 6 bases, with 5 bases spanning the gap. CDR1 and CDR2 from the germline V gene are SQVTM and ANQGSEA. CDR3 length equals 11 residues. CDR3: CSVEDRHGYTF. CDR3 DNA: TGCAGCGTTGAAGATCGGCATGGCTACACCTTC.

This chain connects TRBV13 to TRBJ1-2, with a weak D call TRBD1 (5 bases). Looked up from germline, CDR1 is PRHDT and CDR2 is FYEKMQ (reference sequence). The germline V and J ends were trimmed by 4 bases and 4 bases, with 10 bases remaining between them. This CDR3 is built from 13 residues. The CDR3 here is CASSSGRGYGYTF. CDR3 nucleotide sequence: TGTGCCAGCAGCTCGGGACGGGGCTATGGCTACACCTTC.

DNA for the CDR3: TGCGCCAGCGATCAGGGCGGGGAGCTGTTTTTT. Amino acid sequence: CASDQGGELFF. The J gene is TRBJ2-2, the V gene TRBV23-1; TRBD1 is a possible D gene (5 bases). TRBV23-1 is known as an ORF, though its function is uncertain. The V end lost 8 bases, the J end lost 7 bases, and 8 bases lay between the germline ends. This CDR3 is built from 11 residues.

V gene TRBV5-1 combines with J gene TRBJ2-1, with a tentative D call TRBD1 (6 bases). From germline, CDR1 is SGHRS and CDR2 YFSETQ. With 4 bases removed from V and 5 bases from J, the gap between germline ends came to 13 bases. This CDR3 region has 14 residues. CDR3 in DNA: TGCGCCAGCAGCGGGGTGTGGGACAACAATGAGCAGTTCTTC. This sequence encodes CASSGVWDNNEQFF.

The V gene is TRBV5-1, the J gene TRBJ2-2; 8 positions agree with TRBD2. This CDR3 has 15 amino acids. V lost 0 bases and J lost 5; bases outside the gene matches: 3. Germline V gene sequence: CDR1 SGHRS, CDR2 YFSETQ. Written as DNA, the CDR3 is TGCGCCAGCAGCTTGGCCACTAGCGGTACCGGGGAGCTGTTTTTT. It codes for CASSLATSGTGELFF.

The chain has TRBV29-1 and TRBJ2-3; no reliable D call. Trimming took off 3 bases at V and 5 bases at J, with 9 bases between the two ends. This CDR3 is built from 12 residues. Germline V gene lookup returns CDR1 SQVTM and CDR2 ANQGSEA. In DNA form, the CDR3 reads TGCAGCGTTGACTACCTCAAAGATACGCAGTATTTT. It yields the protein CSVDYLKDTQYF.